This is a list of T cell receptor beta chains from one sample in a study of blood T cell repertoires in COVID-19. The method was immunoSEQ multiplex PCR; TCRdb's version includes in-frame clones alone and lacks a portion of them. The repertoire consists of a few hundred thousand clones, with 85% occurring once and the leading ten covering over 15%. The sample consisted of PBMCs or T cells enriched from blood (not recorded which). The source of these receptors is a man aged 35 to 55 who had recovered from COVID-19. The CDR3 runs from the conserved cysteine through the conserved F or W. Fields, in order: D gene, V gene, clone size, J gene, CDR3 DNA, CDR3 protein. D genes are given only for firm matches. The size entry is marked missing in some rows and otherwise reads once, few, many or a size class.

D: TRBD2
V: TRBV24-1
size: .
J: TRBJ2-1
DNA: TGTGCCACCAGTGATCCAACGGGCGGGAGGGCCTACAATGAGCAGTTCTTC
CDR3: CATSDPTGGRAYNEQFF

D: .
V: TRBV4-3
size: .
J: TRBJ2-2
DNA: TGCGCCAGCCGAAAGAGTGCCAACACCGGGGAGCTGTTTTTT
CDR3: CASRKSANTGELFF

D: TRBD2
V: TRBV10-3
size: .
J: TRBJ2-1
DNA: TGTGCCATCAGTGAGTCGTCTGGCGTCGCGGGAGGCGAGAGGTCTCGATACAATGAGCAGTTCTTC
CDR3: CAISESSGVAGGERSRYNEQFF

D: .
V: TRBV3-1/TRBV3-2
size: .
J: TRBJ2-5
DNA: TGTGCCAGCAGCCATAGCTCGGAGACCCAGTACTTC
CDR3: CASSHSSETQYF

D: TRBD2
V: TRBV5-1
size: .
J: TRBJ2-3
DNA: TGCGCCAGCAGCTGGGGGGACTACCCAGATACGCAGTATTTT
CDR3: CASSWGDYPDTQYF

D: TRBD2
V: TRBV4-1
size: .
J: TRBJ2-2
DNA: TGCGCCAGCAGCCAAGATCAGGGAGGGCGTGGGGAGCTGTTTTTT
CDR3: CASSQDQGGRGELFF

D: TRBD2
V: TRBV7-2
size: .
J: TRBJ2-7
DNA: TGTGCCAGCAGCTTAGGGACTAGCGGGACCTACGAGCAGTACTTC
CDR3: CASSLGTSGTYEQYF

D: TRBD1
V: TRBV5-5
size: .
J: TRBJ1-1
DNA: TGTGCCAGCAGCTACCGGGACAGGGGGACGAACACTGAAGCTTTCTTT
CDR3: CASSYRDRGTNTEAFF

D: .
V: TRBV4-1
size: .
J: TRBJ1-3
DNA: TGCGCCAGCAGCCAAGAACCGGGAATCTCTGGAAACACCATATATTTT
CDR3: CASSQEPGISGNTIYF

D: TRBD1
V: TRBV7-9
size: .
J: TRBJ2-5
DNA: TGTGCCAGCAGCTTAAGGACAGGGGTTCGGGAGACCCAGTACTTC
CDR3: CASSLRTGVRETQYF

D: .
V: TRBV30
size: .
J: TRBJ1-3
DNA: TGTGCCTGGAGCCAGACTGGAAACACCATATATTTT
CDR3: CAWSQTGNTIYF

D: TRBD1
V: TRBV27
size: .
J: TRBJ2-5
DNA: TGTGCCAGCAGTTTCCAGGGGGAGTGGGGAGAGACCCAGTACTTC
CDR3: CASSFQGEWGETQYF

D: .
V: TRBV18
size: .
J: TRBJ2-2
DNA: TGTGCCAGCTCACCGCCCAATGGAGCCGGGGAGCTGTTTTTT
CDR3: CASSPPNGAGELFF

D: .
V: TRBV25-1
size: .
J: TRBJ1-1
DNA: TGTGCCAGCAGCAAAGGGGCAGGAACTGAAGCTTTCTTT
CDR3: CASSKGAGTEAFF

D: .
V: TRBV25-1
size: .
J: TRBJ1-1
DNA: TGTGCCAGCACTACAGGGTACACTGAAGCTTTCTTT
CDR3: CASTTGYTEAFF

D: .
V: TRBV4-1
size: .
J: TRBJ1-2
DNA: TGCGCCAGCAGCCAATTTGGGCCACCCCTTTACGGCTACACCTTC
CDR3: CASSQFGPPLYGYTF

D: .
V: TRBV12-3/TRBV12-4
size: .
J: TRBJ2-1
DNA: TGTGCCAGCAGTTTTCAGTGGAATGAGCAGTTCTTC
CDR3: CASSFQWNEQFF

D: .
V: TRBV27
size: .
J: TRBJ2-1
DNA: TGTGCCAGCAGTTTATCGGGGGGGCCCTACAATGAGCAGTTCTTC
CDR3: CASSLSGGPYNEQFF

D: TRBD2
V: TRBV28
size: .
J: TRBJ2-1
DNA: TGTGCCAGCAGTTTCACGGGACTAGCGACGAATGAGCAGTTCTTC
CDR3: CASSFTGLATNEQFF

D: .
V: TRBV27
size: once
J: TRBJ2-7
DNA: TGTGCCAGCAGTACCTATGGGTTGGAGAACGAGCAGTACTTC
CDR3: CASSTYGLENEQYF

D: TRBD2
V: TRBV7-3
size: .
J: TRBJ2-7
DNA: TGTGCCAGCAGCTTAACGCCGGCTAGCGGGGCCTACGAGCAGTACTTC
CDR3: CASSLTPASGAYEQYF

D: TRBD1
V: TRBV2
size: once
J: TRBJ1-3
DNA: TGTGCCAGCAGGGGACAGGGTTCTGGAAACACCATATATTTT
CDR3: CASRGQGSGNTIYF

D: .
V: TRBV5-1
size: .
J: TRBJ2-1
DNA: TGCGCCAGCAGCTTGGATCAGGTATCCTACAATGAGCAGTTCTTC
CDR3: CASSLDQVSYNEQFF

D: .
V: TRBV2
size: .
J: TRBJ2-2
DNA: TGTGCCAGCAGTGATATGGCGGCAATCACCGGGGAGCTGTTTTTT
CDR3: CASSDMAAITGELFF

D: TRBD2
V: TRBV7-2
size: .
J: TRBJ2-5
DNA: TGTGCCAGCAGCTCGGGGGGGGGCGGAGAGACCCAGTACTTC
CDR3: CASSSGGGGETQYF

D: .
V: TRBV27
size: .
J: TRBJ2-7
DNA: TGTGCCAGCAGTTTACGAGGGATTGGCGAGCAGTACTTC
CDR3: CASSLRGIGEQYF

D: TRBD1
V: TRBV30
size: once
J: TRBJ2-7
DNA: TGTGCCTGGAGACCGGGGACAGGGTATTTTTACGAGCAGTACTTC
CDR3: CAWRPGTGYFYEQYF

D: TRBD2
V: TRBV5-1
size: .
J: TRBJ2-2
DNA: TGCGCCAGCAGCCCGTGGACTAGCGGAGACACCGGGGAGCTGTTTTTT
CDR3: CASSPWTSGDTGELFF

D: TRBD1
V: TRBV27
size: .
J: TRBJ1-2
DNA: TGTGCCAGCAGTTCGGGACAGGGCGGCTATGGCTACACCTTC
CDR3: CASSSGQGGYGYTF

D: TRBD2
V: TRBV6-4
size: .
J: TRBJ2-3
DNA: TGTGCCAGCAGTGACAGCCCGACTAGAGCGGGAGGGGCAGGGACGCAGTATTTT
CDR3: CASSDSPTRAGGAGTQYF

D: TRBD1
V: TRBV11-2
size: .
J: TRBJ2-2
DNA: TGTGCCAGCAGCTTGTCTTTGGGGACAGCGAACACCGGGGAGCTGTTTTTT
CDR3: CASSLSLGTANTGELFF

D: .
V: TRBV27
size: .
J: TRBJ2-7
DNA: TGTGCCAGCGGCGGGTCCTACGAGCAGTACTTC
CDR3: CASGGSYEQYF

D: TRBD1
V: TRBV12-3/TRBV12-4
size: .
J: TRBJ1-1
DNA: TGTGCCAGCTGGGACAGGCGGGACACTGAAGCTTTCTTT
CDR3: CASWDRRDTEAFF

D: .
V: TRBV4-1
size: .
J: TRBJ1-2
DNA: TGCGCCAGCAGCCAAACGGCGGGTACCGCGGACTATGGCTACACCTTC
CDR3: CASSQTAGTADYGYTF

D: TRBD1
V: TRBV28
size: .
J: TRBJ1-1
DNA: TGTGCCAGCAGTCCGCGGACAGGGGTTAACACTGAAGCTTTCTTT
CDR3: CASSPRTGVNTEAFF

D: .
V: TRBV7-6
size: .
J: TRBJ2-5
DNA: TGTGCCAGCAGCTTAGCGGGGGGAACAGAGACCCAGTACTTC
CDR3: CASSLAGGTETQYF

D: .
V: TRBV20-1
size: .
J: TRBJ1-2
DNA: TGCAGTGCTTCGAGCTATGGCTACACCTTC
CDR3: CSASSYGYTF

D: .
V: TRBV4-1
size: .
J: TRBJ1-5
DNA: TGCGCCAGCAGCCAATTTCCCAGGGGCAATCAGCCCCAGCATTTT
CDR3: CASSQFPRGNQPQHF

D: TRBD1
V: TRBV7-8
size: .
J: TRBJ1-1
DNA: TGTGCCAGCAGCTCAGAGGACAGGGTGAACACTGAAGCTTTCTTT
CDR3: CASSSEDRVNTEAFF

D: .
V: TRBV7-3
size: .
J: TRBJ1-4
DNA: TGTGCCAGCAGCTTAGGAGTTTCAGGGGCAACTAATGAAAAACTGTTTTTT
CDR3: CASSLGVSGATNEKLFF

D: TRBD1
V: TRBV19
size: few
J: TRBJ1-1
DNA: TGTGCCAGTAGGATGGGACAGGGATGGACTGAAGCTTTCTTT
CDR3: CASRMGQGWTEAFF

D: .
V: TRBV19
size: .
J: TRBJ1-1
DNA: TGTGCCAGTAGTATCCAGGTCAATATGAACACTGAAGCTTTCTTT
CDR3: CASSIQVNMNTEAFF

D: .
V: TRBV10-3
size: .
J: TRBJ1-5
DNA: TGTGCCATCAGTGGGGCAAGCAATCAGCCCCAGCATTTT
CDR3: CAISGASNQPQHF

D: TRBD2
V: TRBV19
size: .
J: TRBJ2-1
DNA: TGTGCCAGTAGTTCGCCGGGACTAGCGGGCAATGAGCAGTTCTTC
CDR3: CASSSPGLAGNEQFF

D: .
V: TRBV12-3/TRBV12-4
size: .
J: TRBJ1-2
DNA: TGTGCCAGCAGCATCTGGACATATGGCTACACCTTC
CDR3: CASSIWTYGYTF